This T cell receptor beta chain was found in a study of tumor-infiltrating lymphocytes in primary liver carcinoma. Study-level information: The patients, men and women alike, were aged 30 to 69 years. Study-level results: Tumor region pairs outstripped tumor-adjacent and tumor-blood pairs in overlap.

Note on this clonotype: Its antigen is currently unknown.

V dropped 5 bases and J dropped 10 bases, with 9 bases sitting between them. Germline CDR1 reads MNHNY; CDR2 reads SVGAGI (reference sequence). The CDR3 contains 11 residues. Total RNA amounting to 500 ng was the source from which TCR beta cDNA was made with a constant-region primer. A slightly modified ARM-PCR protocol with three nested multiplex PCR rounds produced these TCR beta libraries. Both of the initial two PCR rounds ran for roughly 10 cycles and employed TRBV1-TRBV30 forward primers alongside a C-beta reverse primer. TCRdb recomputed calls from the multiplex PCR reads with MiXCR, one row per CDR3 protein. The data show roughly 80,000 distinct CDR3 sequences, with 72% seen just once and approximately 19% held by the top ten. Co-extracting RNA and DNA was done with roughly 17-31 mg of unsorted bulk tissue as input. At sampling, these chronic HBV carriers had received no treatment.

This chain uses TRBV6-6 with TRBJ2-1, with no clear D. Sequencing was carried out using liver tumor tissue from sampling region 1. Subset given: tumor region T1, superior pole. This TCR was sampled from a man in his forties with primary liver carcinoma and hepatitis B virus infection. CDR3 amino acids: CASSQAVEQFF. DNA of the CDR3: TGTGCCAGCAGTCAGGCTGTGGAGCAGTTCTTC.